What follows are 8 T cell receptor beta chains derived from one specimen sequenced in a study of blood T cell repertoires in COVID-19. Assay: immunoSEQ multiplex PCR; the TCRdb copy retains only in-frame clones and omits some. Of about 140,000 clones in the sample, 75% to 90% were seen once. Sequencing was carried out using PBMCs or T cells enriched from blood (not recorded which). The receptors here all came from a man between 65 and 85 years old who had been exposed to COVID-19.

The chain couples TRBV7-9 to TRBJ1-1, with 7 bases aligning to TRBD1. Losses at the gene ends were 1 base for V and 3 bases for J; bases not matched to a gene: 5. CDR1 is SEHNR, CDR2 FQNEAQ, per germline (reference sequence). The CDR3 extends over 15 amino acids. Here the CDR3 reads CASSLGGTAHTEAFF. The CDR3 DNA follows: TGTGCCAGCAGCTTAGGGGGGACAGCACACACTGAAGCTTTCTTT. The full variable domain, its missing parts supplied by reference TRBV7-9 and TRBJ1-1, is DTGVSQNPRHKITKRGQNVTFRCDPISEHNRLYWYRQTLGQGPEFLTYFQNEAQLEKSRLLSDRFSAERPKGSFSTLEIQRTEQGDSAMYLCASSLGGTAHTEAFFGQGTRLTVV.

The chain couples TRBV12-3 or TRBV12-4 to TRBJ2-3, with D possibly being TRBD2 (6 bases). CDR3 size: 12 residues. The V end was cut by 6 bases, the J end by 6 bases, with 10 bases between. The CDR3: CASRGLGDTQYF. In DNA form, the CDR3 reads TGTGCCAGCAGGGGACTGGGGGATACGCAGTATTTT.

This sequence joins TRBV7-9 and TRBJ1-1; D is uncertain. Between the trimmed V and J ends, which lost 1 base and 5 bases, there was a span of 11 bases. Germline V gives CDR1 SEHNR, CDR2 FQNEAQ (reference sequence). The CDR3 has 14 amino acids. The CDR3 is CASSLGAGRTEAFF. CDR3 nucleotide sequence: TGTGCCAGCAGCTTAGGGGCTGGGAGAACTGAAGCTTTCTTT.

The chain couples TRBV20-1 to TRBJ2-1, with TRBD1 as a possible D gene (6 bases). Trimming took off 8 bases at V and 9 bases at J, with 11 bases between the two ends. The germline V gene encodes CDR1 DFQATT and CDR2 SNEGSKA (reference sequence). The CDR3 is made up of 10 amino acids. CDR3 protein: CSNRAVEQFF. The CDR3 nucleotides are TGCAGTAACAGGGCGGTTGAGCAGTTCTTC.

The chain recombines TRBV4-3 with TRBJ2-2; TRBD1 might be the D (6 bases). This CDR3 has 15 amino acids. Germline CDR1 reads LGHNA; CDR2 reads YSLEER. V gave up 0 bases and J gave up 9 bases, with 14 bases separating them. CDR3 sequence: CASSQEGATARELFF. DNA of the CDR3: TGCGCCAGCAGCCAAGAGGGGGCGACAGCCAGGGAGCTGTTTTTT.

This CDR3 is CASKSGQSMNTEAFF. Written as DNA, the CDR3 is TGCGCCAGCAAGTCGGGACAGTCCATGAACACTGAAGCTTTCTTT. The V gene is TRBV4-3, the J gene TRBJ1-1; 7 nucleotides agree with TRBD1. The CDR3 spans 15 residues. V dropped 7 bases and J dropped 0; count of bases not matched to a gene: 8. Per the germline V gene, CDR1 is LGHNA and CDR2 is YSLEER.

This clone turned up a few times. The rearrangement joins TRBV6-2 or TRBV6-3 to TRBJ2-1; 9 nucleotides align to TRBD1. The CDR3 is 16 amino acids. CDR1 is MNHEY and CDR2 is SVGEGT in the germline V gene. Losses at the gene ends were 0 bases for V and 8 bases for J; bases not matched to a gene: 8. This chain's CDR3 is CASSYSGTGRLDEQFF. The CDR3 bases are TGTGCCAGCAGTTACTCGGGGACAGGGCGGCTCGATGAGCAGTTCTTC.

The chain joins TRBV27 to TRBJ2-7; D gene uncertain. The V end lost 1 base, the J end lost 4 bases, and 11 bases lay between the germline ends. This CDR3 has 14 amino acids. CDR1 and CDR2 (germline): MNHEY, SMNVEV (reference sequence). CDR3 bases: TGTGCCAGCAGTTTATTGGGCAGGCAATACGAGCAGTACTTC. Translation: CASSLLGRQYEQYF.